This T cell receptor beta chain was identified during a study of glioma-infiltrating T cells after dendritic cell vaccination. All glioblastoma patients lacked an isocitrate dehydrogenase mutation. Blood PBMC samples: pre-vaccination, two weeks post third vaccination, and at tumor progression. CDR1 is MNHEY, CDR2 SVGAGI, per germline. V shed 0 bases and J shed 0 bases, with 9 bases lying between them. This CDR3 is built from 15 residues. Up to 2 ug genomic DNA was used for TCRB CDR3 amplification. Libraries were prepared by immunoSEQ multiplex PCR; TCRdb keeps only in-frame clonotypes and omits some of them. The sample has 20,000 to 25,000 clones, around 74% seen once.

This chain joins TRBV6-5 and TRBJ2-7; TRBD2 might be the D (5 bases). The specimen was blood, collected before dendritic cell vaccination. The receptor's source is a human donor with glioblastoma. CDR3 nucleotide sequence: TGTGCCAGCAGTTACTCGGGTACTAGCTCCTACGAGCAGTACTTC. Encoded protein: CASSYSGTSSYEQYF.